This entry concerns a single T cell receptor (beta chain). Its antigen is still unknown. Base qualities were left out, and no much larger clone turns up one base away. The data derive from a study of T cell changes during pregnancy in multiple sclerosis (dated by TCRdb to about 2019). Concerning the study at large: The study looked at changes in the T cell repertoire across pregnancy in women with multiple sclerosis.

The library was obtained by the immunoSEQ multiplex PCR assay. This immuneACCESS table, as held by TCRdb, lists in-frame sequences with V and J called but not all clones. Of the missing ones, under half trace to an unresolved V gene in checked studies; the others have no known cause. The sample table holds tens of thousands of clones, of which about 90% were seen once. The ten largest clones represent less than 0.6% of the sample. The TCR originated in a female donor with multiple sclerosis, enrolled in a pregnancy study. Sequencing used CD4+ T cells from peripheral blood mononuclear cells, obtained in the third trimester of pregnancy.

Here the CDR3 is given as CASSQEGTGLGETQYF. The DNA reads TGCGCCAGCAGCCAAGAGGGGACAGGTTTGGGAGAGACCCAGTACTTC. The rearranged chain carries TRBV4-1 and TRBJ2-5, with TRBD1 identical over 8 junction bases. Including cysteine and phenylalanine, the CDR3 has 16 amino acids. Only the CDR3 DNA is retained, 48 bases long and in frame from the first base. The V end gives up 0 bases and the J end 4 bases, leaving 7 bases in the junction not matched to a gene. From the germline V gene, CDR1 is MGHRA and CDR2 is YSYEKL.